What follows are 10 T cell receptor beta chains derived from one specimen sequenced in a study of cytomegalovirus exposure and HLA in healthy donors. This PCR relied on a set of 60 Vbeta primers and 13 Jbeta primers. Generated by immunoSEQ multiplex PCR, the TCRdb table keeps only in-frame clones and is missing some. The sample holds about 63,000 clones; over 60% are singletons and the top ten take about 23%. Sequences were obtained from PBMCs. These receptors came from a man in his fifties in good health and CMV-seropositive.

This clone appeared a few times. J is TRBJ2-7 and V is TRBV27, with unresolved D. Germline-derived CDR1 and CDR2 are MNHEY and SMNVEV (reference sequence). The CDR3 runs to 17 residues. Trimming took off 6 bases at V and 1 base at J, with 22 bases between the two ends. DNA of the CDR3: TGTGCCAGCAGCCGTCGTCCAGTCTCTGCACCATCCTACGAGCAGTACTTC. Translation gives CASSRRPVSAPSYEQYF.

The rearrangement links TRBV5-4 to TRBJ1-5; weak D call: TRBD1 (6 bases). The CDR3 has 16 amino acids. V was trimmed by 1 base and J by 3 bases, leaving 14 bases between them. Per the germline V gene, CDR1 is SGHNT and CDR2 is YYREEE (reference sequence). The CDR3 nucleotides are TGTGCCAGCAGCTTGTCAGGGGAGGGGAACAATCAGCCCCAGCATTTT. Amino acid sequence: CASSLSGEGNNQPQHF.

V gene TRBV5-1 combines with J gene TRBJ2-7; TRBD2 agrees at 7 bases. In germline, CDR1 is SGHRS, CDR2 YFSETQ. This CDR3 spans 16 amino acids. V shed 0 bases, J shed 2 bases, and the junction held 8 bases outside the gene matches. The chain's CDR3 is CASSLEGSGAPYEQYF. CDR3 DNA: TGCGCCAGCAGCTTGGAGGGGAGCGGGGCTCCCTACGAGCAGTACTTC.

This clone was seen just once. This sequence joins TRBV7-8 and TRBJ2-7; 7 nucleotides align to TRBD1. Unmatched junction bases numbered 9, after V lost 4 bases and J lost 3 bases. The germline gives CDR1 SGHVS, CDR2 FQNEAQ. This CDR3 contains 15 residues. The CDR3 nucleotides are TGTGCCAGCAGCTCCCCGGGACAGTCACTCTACGAGCAGTACTTC. Encoded protein: CASSSPGQSLYEQYF.

This clone was found once. This chain links TRBV7-9 with TRBJ2-1, with D perhaps TRBD1 (6 bases). Germline V lookup: CDR1 SEHNR, CDR2 FQNEAQ (reference sequence). The CDR3 totals 14 residues. V shed 1 base and J shed 10 bases, with 14 bases lying between them. The CDR3 nucleotides are TGTGCCAGCAGCTTAGGGACAGTCGGCCAAGAGCAGTTCTTC. It yields the protein CASSLGTVGQEQFF. The variable domain in full, with the rest retrieved from reference TRBV7-9 and TRBJ2-1, is DTGVSQNPRHKITKRGQNVTFRCDPISEHNRLYWYRQTLGQGPEFLTYFQNEAQLEKSRLLSDRFSAERPKGSFSTLEIQRTEQGDSAMYLCASSLGTVGQEQFFGPGTRLTVL.

The chain uses TRBV19 and TRBJ2-7, with 7 bases matching TRBD1. V lost 11 bases to trimming and J lost 2 bases; unmatched junction nucleotides: 6. The germline gives CDR1 LNHDA, CDR2 SQIVND (reference sequence). The CDR3 contains 12 residues. The CDR3: CARDSPTYEQYF. CDR3 nucleotides: TGTGCCCGGGACAGCCCCACCTACGAGCAGTACTTC. Filled out from reference TRBV19 and TRBJ2-7, the complete variable domain reads DGGITQSPKYLFRKEGQNVTLSCEQNLNHDAMYWYRQDPGQGLRLIYYSQIVNDFQKGDIAEGYSVSREKKESFPLTVTSAQKNPTAFYLCARDSPTYEQYFGPGTRLTVT.

The chain combines TRBV19 with TRBJ1-1, with D perhaps matching TRBD1 (5 bases). The CDR3 sequence is 14 residues long. V was trimmed by 5 bases and J by 0 bases, leaving 10 bases between them. Germline CDR1 reads LNHDA; CDR2 reads SQIVND (reference sequence). CDR3 region: CASSPRVMNTEAFF. As DNA, the CDR3 is TGTGCCAGTAGTCCCAGGGTTATGAACACTGAAGCTTTCTTT. Variable domain in full (rest from reference TRBV19 and TRBJ1-1): DGGITQSPKYLFRKEGQNVTLSCEQNLNHDAMYWYRQDPGQGLRLIYYSQIVNDFQKGDIAEGYSVSREKKESFPLTVTSAQKNPTAFYLCASSPRVMNTEAFFGQGTRLTVV.

The rearrangement uses TRBV15 and TRBJ1-2, with D tentatively TRBD1 (6 bases). The CDR3 has 15 amino acids. Trimming took 5 bases from V and 8 from J, leaving 21 bases between them. Germline-derived CDR1 and CDR2 are LNHNV and YYDKDF (reference sequence). The CDR3 region is CATSPQKGERRGYTF. In nucleotides, the CDR3 is TGTGCCACCAGCCCCCAAAAGGGGGAGAGGAGGGGCTACACCTTC.

The chain uses TRBV19 and TRBJ2-7; a possible D gene is TRBD2 (6 bases). Trimming took off 3 bases at V and 7 bases at J, with 19 bases between the two ends. Germline-derived CDR1 and CDR2 are LNHDA and SQIVND (reference sequence). This CDR3 contains 15 residues. The CDR3 protein is CASSIPGPTRGEQYF. The CDR3 region has the DNA TGTGCCAGTAGTATCCCGGGACCGACTAGGGGTGAGCAGTACTTC.

The chain couples TRBV4-1 to TRBJ1-6; D call uncertain. V lost 1 base and J lost 14, with 12 bases in between. This CDR3 contains 13 residues. Germline V gene data show CDR1 as MGHRA and CDR2 as YSYEKL. CDR3 DNA: TGCGCCAGCAGCCAAGGAGGAGGTATAGCCCTCCACTTT. Residues: CASSQGGGIALHF.